These 5 T cell receptor beta chains were sequenced from one sample in a study of T cell responses to AZD1222 COVID-19 vaccine. The table came from immunoSEQ multiplex PCR; TCRdb's copy has only in-frame clones and leaves some out. The sample records 150,000 to 200,000 clones, 88% being singletons. The material sequenced was peripheral blood, taken 28 days after the second AZD1222 dose. The receptor set was obtained from an adult who received the AZD1222 COVID-19 vaccine.

The V call is TRBV5-1, the J call TRBJ2-3; D tentatively reads TRBD1 or TRBD2 (5 bases each). Trimming removed 3 bases from V and 2 bases from J, with 10 bases in between. The CDR3 spans 14 residues. Looked up from germline, CDR1 is SGHRS and CDR2 is YFSETQ. The CDR3 is CASSSGANTDTQYF. The CDR3 region has the DNA TGCGCCAGCAGCTCCGGGGCGAACACAGATACGCAGTATTTT.

Details on this clone: Relative to the germline gene, one junction end is altered; a read error may explain this. V usage is TRBV6-2 or TRBV6-3 and J usage is TRBJ2-7; TRBD2 matches 9 bases. The CDR3 consists of 12 residues. The germline V gene encodes CDR1 MNHEY and CDR2 SVGEGT. DNA for the CDR3: TGTGCCAGCAGTACCTCCGGGACTAGCATCATCTTC. Encoded protein: CASSTSGTSIIF.

This clone was recorded only once. This chain connects TRBV18 to TRBJ2-2; D is unresolved. The germline CDR1 and CDR2 sequences are KGHSH and LQKENI. The CDR3 spans 16 residues. V gave up 0 bases and J gave up 0 bases, with 8 bases separating them. CDR3 amino acids: CASSPPHAANTGELFF. Written as DNA, the CDR3 is TGTGCCAGCTCACCACCCCACGCCGCGAACACCGGGGAGCTGTTTTTT.

V and J are TRBV7-2 and TRBJ2-7, with TRBD2 as a possible D gene (5 bases). Trimming cost V 7 bases and J 3 bases, with 10 bases left between them. The germline V gene has CDR1 SGHTA and CDR2 FQGNSA. CDR3 length: 12 residues. The DNA for the CDR3 is TGTGCCAGCACCTACGGGGTCTACGAGCAGTACTTC. Residues: CASTYGVYEQYF. The full variable domain, in which reference TRBV7-2 and TRBJ2-7 provide the parts outside the CDR3, is GAGVSQSPSNKVTEKGKDVELRCDPISGHTALYWYRQSLGQGLEFLIYFQGNSAPDKSGLPSDRFSAERTGGSVSTLTIQRTQQEDSAVYLCASTYGVYEQYFGPGTRLTVT.

The V and J genes are TRBV7-9 and TRBJ2-7, with 9 bases fitting TRBD1. V lost 5 bases and J lost 2; bases outside the gene matches: 7. Germline CDR1 reads SEHNR; CDR2 reads FQNEAQ (reference sequence). The CDR3 sequence is 15 residues long. The CDR3 DNA is TGTGCCAGCAGCATGACCCGGGACAGGGCCTACGAGCAGTACTTC. It specifies CASSMTRDRAYEQYF. The complete variable domain, with remaining parts taken from reference TRBV7-9 and TRBJ2-7, reads DTGVSQNPRHKITKRGQNVTFRCDPISEHNRLYWYRQTLGQGPEFLTYFQNEAQLEKSRLLSDRFSAERPKGSFSTLEIQRTEQGDSAMYLCASSMTRDRAYEQYFGPGTRLTVT.